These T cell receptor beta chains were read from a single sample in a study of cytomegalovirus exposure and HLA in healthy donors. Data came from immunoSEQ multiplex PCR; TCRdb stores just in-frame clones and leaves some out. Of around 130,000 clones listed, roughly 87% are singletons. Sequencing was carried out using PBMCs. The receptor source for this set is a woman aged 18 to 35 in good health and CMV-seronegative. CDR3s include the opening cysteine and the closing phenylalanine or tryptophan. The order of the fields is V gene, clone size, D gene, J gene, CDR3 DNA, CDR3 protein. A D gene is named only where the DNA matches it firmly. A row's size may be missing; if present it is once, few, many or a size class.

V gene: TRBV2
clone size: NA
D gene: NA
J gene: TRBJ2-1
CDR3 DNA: TGTGCCAGCAGTGAGGGGGGAAGCTCCTACAATGAGCAGTTCTTC
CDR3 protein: CASSEGGSSYNEQFF

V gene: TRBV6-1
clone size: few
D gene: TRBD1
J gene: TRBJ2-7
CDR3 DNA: TGTGCCAGCACGTATACAGGGGATTCCTACGAGCAGTACTTC
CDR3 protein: CASTYTGDSYEQYF

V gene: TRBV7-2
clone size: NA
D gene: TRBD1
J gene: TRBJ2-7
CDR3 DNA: TGTGCCAGCAGCGGACCGGGACAGGGATTCTACGAGCAGTACTTC
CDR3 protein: CASSGPGQGFYEQYF

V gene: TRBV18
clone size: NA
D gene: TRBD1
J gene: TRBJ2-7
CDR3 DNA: TGTGCCAGCTCACGGGGTAAGGGACAGCCCCCGTACGAGCAGTACTTC
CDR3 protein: CASSRGKGQPPYEQYF

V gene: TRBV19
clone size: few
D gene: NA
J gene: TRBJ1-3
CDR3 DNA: TGTGCCAGTCCCCGGGTCGACCGCTTCTCTGGAAACACCATATATTTT
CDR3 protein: CASPRVDRFSGNTIYF

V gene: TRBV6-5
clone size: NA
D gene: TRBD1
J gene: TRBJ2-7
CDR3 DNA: TGTGCCAGCAGTTATCACAGGGGCTACGAGCAGTACTTC
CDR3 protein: CASSYHRGYEQYF

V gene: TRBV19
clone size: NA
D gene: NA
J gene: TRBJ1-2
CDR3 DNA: TGTGCCAGTAGTACGAGAGCGTCGGGCTACACCTTC
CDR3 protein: CASSTRASGYTF

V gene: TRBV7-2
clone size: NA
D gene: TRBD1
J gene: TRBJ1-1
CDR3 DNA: TGTGCCAGCAGCTTAGTGGGGACAGAGAACACTGAAGCTTTCTTT
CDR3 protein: CASSLVGTENTEAFF

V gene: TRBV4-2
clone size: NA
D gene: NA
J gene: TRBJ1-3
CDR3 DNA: TGTGCCAGCAGCCAAGACCTGACAGGTGTTGGAAACACCATATATTTT
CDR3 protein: CASSQDLTGVGNTIYF

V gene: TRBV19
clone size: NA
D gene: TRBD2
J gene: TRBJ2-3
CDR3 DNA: TGTGCCAGTAACCGGCGGGGGACCACAGATACGCAGTATTTT
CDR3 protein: CASNRRGTTDTQYF